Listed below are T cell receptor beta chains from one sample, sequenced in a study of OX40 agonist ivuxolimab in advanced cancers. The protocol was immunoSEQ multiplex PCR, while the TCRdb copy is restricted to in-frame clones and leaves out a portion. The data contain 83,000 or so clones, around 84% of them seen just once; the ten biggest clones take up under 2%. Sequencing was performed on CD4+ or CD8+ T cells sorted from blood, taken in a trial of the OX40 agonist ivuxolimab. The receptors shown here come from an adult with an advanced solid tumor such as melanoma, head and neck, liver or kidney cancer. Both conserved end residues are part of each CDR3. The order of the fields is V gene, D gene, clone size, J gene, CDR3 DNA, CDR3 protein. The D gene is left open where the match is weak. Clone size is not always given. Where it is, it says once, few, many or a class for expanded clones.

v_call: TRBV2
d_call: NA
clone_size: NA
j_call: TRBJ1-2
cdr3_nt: TGTGCCAGCAGTGAAAGGGTAGGAGAGAACTATGGCTACACCTTC
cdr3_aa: CASSERVGENYGYTF

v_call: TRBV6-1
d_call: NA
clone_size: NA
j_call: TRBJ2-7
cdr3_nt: TGTGCCAGCAGTGAAGCGCTGGCAGTATACGAGCAGTACTTC
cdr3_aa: CASSEALAVYEQYF

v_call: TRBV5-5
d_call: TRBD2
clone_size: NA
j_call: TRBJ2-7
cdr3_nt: TGTGCCAGCCGCCTCTCGGATCAGTCAGGGAGGGCTGTATCCTACGAGCAGTACTTC
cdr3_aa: CASRLSDQSGRAVSYEQYF

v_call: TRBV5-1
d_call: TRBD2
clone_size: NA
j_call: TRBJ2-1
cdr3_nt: TGCGCCCGCAGCCAGCGCGGGGGGGATTACAATGAGCAGTTCTTC
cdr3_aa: CARSQRGGDYNEQFF

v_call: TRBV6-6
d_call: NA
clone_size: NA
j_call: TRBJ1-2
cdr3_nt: TGTGCCAGCAGTTACGGGAGGGATGGCTACACCTTC
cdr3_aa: CASSYGRDGYTF

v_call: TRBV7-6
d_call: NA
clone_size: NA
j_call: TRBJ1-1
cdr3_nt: TGTGCCAGCAGCTCGTCCGGGACGGACACTGAAGCTTTCTTT
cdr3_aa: CASSSSGTDTEAFF

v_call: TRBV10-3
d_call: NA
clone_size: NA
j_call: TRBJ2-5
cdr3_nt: TGTGCCATCAGTGACGACCGATATGGGGAGACCCAGTACTTC
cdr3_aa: CAISDDRYGETQYF

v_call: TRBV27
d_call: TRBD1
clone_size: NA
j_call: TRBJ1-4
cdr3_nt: TGTGCCAGCAGGAAGGGGGCTGGGGAAAAACTGTTTTTT
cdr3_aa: CASRKGAGEKLFF

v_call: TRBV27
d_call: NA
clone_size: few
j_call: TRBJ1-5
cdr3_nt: TGTGCCAGCAGTTTTTTGGGGGACAATCAGCCCCAGCATTTT
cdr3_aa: CASSFLGDNQPQHF

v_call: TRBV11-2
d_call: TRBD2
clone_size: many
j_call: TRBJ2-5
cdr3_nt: TGTGCCAGCAGGATTACAACTAGCGGGGAGACCCAGTACTTC
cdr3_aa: CASRITTSGETQYF

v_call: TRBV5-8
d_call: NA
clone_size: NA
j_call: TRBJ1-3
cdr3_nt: TGTGCCAGCAGCCAAGCAGAAGGGACGGACTCTGGAAACACCATATATTTT
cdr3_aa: CASSQAEGTDSGNTIYF

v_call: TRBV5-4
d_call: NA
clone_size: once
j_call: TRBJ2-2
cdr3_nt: TGTGCCAGCAGCCCCCGGGCAGGTCTCACCGGGGAGCTGTTTTTT
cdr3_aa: CASSPRAGLTGELFF

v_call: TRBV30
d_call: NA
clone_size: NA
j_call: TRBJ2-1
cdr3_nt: TGTGCCTGGAGTCCTAGGGCTCTAGACAATGAGCAGTTCTTC
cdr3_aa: CAWSPRALDNEQFF

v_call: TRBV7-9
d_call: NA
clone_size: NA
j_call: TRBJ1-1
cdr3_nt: TGTGCCAGCAGCCCCACCCGGGGCGGGGTCACTGAAGCTTTCTTT
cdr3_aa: CASSPTRGGVTEAFF

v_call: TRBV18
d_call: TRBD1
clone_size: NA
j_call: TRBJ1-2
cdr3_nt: TGTGCCAGCTCACCAGGGACAGGCCTTAAGGACTATGGCTACACCTTC
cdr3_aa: CASSPGTGLKDYGYTF

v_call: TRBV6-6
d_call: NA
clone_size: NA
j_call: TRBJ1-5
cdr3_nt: TGTGCCAGCAGCTGGGGACAACTCAACAATCAGCCCCAGCATTTT
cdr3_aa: CASSWGQLNNQPQHF

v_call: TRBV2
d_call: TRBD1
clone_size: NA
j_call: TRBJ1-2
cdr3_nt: TGTGCCAGCAGTGGACAGGGCTTTGTGGATGGCTACACCTTC
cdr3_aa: CASSGQGFVDGYTF

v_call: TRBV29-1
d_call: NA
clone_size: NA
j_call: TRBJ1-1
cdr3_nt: TGCAGCGCCGAGACGGTGAACACTGAAGCTTTCTTT
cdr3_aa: CSAETVNTEAFF

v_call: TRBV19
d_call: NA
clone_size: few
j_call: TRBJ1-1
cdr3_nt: TGTGCCAGCCGGGGCTGGGGGCTCATGAACACTGAAGCTTTCTTT
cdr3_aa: CASRGWGLMNTEAFF

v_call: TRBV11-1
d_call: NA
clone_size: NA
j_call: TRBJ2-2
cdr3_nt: TGTGCCAGCAGCTTAGTGGTCCACGGGGAGCTGTTTTTT
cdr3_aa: CASSLVVHGELFF

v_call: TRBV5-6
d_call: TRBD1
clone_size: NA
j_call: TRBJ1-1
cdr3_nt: TGTGCCAGCAGCTTGCGACCGGGACAGGGGGGACTAAACACTGAAGCTTTCTTT
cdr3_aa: CASSLRPGQGGLNTEAFF

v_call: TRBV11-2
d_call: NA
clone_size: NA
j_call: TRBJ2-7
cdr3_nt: TGTGCCAGCAGCTTAATTAGGGTCCACGAGCAGTACTTC
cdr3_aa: CASSLIRVHEQYF

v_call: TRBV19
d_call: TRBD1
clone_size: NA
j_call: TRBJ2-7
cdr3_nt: TGTGCCAGTAGTCCCAGACAGGGACCCTACGAGCAGTACTTC
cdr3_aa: CASSPRQGPYEQYF

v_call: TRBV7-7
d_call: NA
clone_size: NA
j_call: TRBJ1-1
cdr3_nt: TGTGCCAGCAGCCCCCAACCTACAGGGACTGAAGCTTTCTTT
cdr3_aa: CASSPQPTGTEAFF

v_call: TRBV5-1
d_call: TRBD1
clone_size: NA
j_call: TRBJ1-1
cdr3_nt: TGCGCCAGCAGCCCGCGGGACAGCCTGAACACTGAAGCTTTCTTT
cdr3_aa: CASSPRDSLNTEAFF

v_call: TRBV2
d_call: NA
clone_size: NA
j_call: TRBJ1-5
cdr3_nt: TGTGCCAGCAGTGAGTCAGGGTCATATCAGCCCCAGCATTTT
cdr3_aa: CASSESGSYQPQHF

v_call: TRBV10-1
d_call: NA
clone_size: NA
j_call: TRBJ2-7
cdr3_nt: TGCGCCAGCAGTGGGGAAGGGGGGTCCTACGAGCAGTACTTC
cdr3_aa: CASSGEGGSYEQYF

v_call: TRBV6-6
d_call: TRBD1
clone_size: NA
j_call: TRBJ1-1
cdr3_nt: TGTGCCAGCAGTTACCGGGGGACAGGCCGGACTGAAGCTTTCTTT
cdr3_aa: CASSYRGTGRTEAFF

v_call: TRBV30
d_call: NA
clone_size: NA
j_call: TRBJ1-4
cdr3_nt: TGTGCCTGGAGTGTCCAATCGGGACCACCTTTGGGGAAACTGTTTTTT
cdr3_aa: CAWSVQSGPPLGKLFF

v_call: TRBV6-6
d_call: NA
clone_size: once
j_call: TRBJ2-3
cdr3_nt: TGTGCCAGCAGTTACTCGGTCCCCGGTAACGGGGATACGCAGTATTTT
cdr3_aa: CASSYSVPGNGDTQYF

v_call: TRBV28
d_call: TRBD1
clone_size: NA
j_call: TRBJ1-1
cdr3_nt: TGTGCCAGCAGTTTGTGGGGACAGAGCACTGAAGCTTTCTTT
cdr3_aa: CASSLWGQSTEAFF

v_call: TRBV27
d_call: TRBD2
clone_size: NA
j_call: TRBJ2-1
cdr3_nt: TGTGCCAGCAGTCCCATCCACTTTAGCGGGGGACGGAATGAGCAGTTCTTC
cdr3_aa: CASSPIHFSGGRNEQFF

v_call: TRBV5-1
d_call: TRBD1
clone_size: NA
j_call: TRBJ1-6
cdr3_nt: TGCGCCAGCAGCGCCGACAGGGGCCCTAATTCACCCCTCCACTTT
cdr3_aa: CASSADRGPNSPLHF

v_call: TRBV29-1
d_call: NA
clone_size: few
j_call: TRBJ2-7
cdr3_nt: TGCAGCGTTGAAGATCCCGACAGCTCCTACGAGCAGTACTTC
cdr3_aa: CSVEDPDSSYEQYF

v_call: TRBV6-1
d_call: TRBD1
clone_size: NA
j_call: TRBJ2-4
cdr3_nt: TGTGCCAGCAGTGGGCGACAGGGTCGAGGAAACATTCAGTACTTC
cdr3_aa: CASSGRQGRGNIQYF

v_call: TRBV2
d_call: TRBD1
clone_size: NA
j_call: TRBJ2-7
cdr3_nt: TGTGCCAGCAAGGACAGGGGATCCTACGAGCAGTACTTC
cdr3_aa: CASKDRGSYEQYF

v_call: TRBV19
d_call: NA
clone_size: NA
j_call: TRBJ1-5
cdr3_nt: TGTGCCAGTAATAGGGGCAGTCCGGCGGGGAGCAATCAGCCCCAGCATTTT
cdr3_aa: CASNRGSPAGSNQPQHF

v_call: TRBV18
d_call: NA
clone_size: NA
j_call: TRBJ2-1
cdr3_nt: TGTGCCAGCTCACTCGGGGAAAGCAATGAGCAGTTCTTC
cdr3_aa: CASSLGESNEQFF

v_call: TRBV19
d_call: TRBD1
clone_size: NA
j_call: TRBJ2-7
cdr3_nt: TGTGCCAGTAGTCCCCGGGACAGTTCCTACGAGCAGTACTTC
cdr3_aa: CASSPRDSSYEQYF

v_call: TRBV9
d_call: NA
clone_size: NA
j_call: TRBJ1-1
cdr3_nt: TGTGCCAGCAGCGCCCGAAGATACACTGAAGCTTTCTTT
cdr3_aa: CASSARRYTEAFF

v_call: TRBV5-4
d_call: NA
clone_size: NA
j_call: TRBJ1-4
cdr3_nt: TGTGCCAGCAGCTCCCGGGAGGTGCTGCGGGAAAAACTGTTTTTT
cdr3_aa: CASSSREVLREKLFF

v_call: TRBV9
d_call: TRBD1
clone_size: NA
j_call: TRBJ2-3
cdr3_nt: TGTGCCAGCAGCGCCCGGGGACAGGGGTTTAGTACAGATACGCAGTATTTT
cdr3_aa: CASSARGQGFSTDTQYF

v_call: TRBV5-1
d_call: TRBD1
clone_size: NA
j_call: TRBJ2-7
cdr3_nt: TGCGCCAGCAGCTTGGCGTTTTGGGACAGGGGCCCGTACGAGCAGTACTTC
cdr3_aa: CASSLAFWDRGPYEQYF

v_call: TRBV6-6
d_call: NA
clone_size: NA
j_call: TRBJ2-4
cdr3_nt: TGTGCCAGCAGTTACTCCCAGGCGCAAAACATTCAGTACTTC
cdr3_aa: CASSYSQAQNIQYF

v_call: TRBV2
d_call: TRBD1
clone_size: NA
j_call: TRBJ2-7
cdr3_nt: TGTGCCAGCAGGACAGGGGGAAGCTACGAGCAGTACTTC
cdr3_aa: CASRTGGSYEQYF

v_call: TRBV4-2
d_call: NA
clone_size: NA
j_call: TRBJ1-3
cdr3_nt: TGTGCCAGCAGCCGGGGTAGCTGGGCGACAGACTCTGGAAACACCATATATTTT
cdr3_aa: CASSRGSWATDSGNTIYF

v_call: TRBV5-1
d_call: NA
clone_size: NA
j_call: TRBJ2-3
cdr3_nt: TGCGCCAGCAGCTTGGCCCGACAGGCGGGGGGCACAGATACGCAGTATTTT
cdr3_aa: CASSLARQAGGTDTQYF

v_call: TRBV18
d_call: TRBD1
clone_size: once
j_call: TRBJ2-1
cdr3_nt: TGTGCCAGCTCACCACCGACAGGGGCTCACAATGAGCAGTTCTTC
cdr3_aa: CASSPPTGAHNEQFF

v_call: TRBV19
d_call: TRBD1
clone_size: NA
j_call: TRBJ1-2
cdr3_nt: TGTGCCAGTAGTATGGGGCCTTCGCAGGGGGCCTCATTCTATGGCTACACCTTC
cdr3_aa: CASSMGPSQGASFYGYTF

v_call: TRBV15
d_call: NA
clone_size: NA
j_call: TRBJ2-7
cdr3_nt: TGTGCCACCAGCAGAGTTCCAGGGGCCGTCGCGCAGTACTTC
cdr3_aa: CATSRVPGAVAQYF

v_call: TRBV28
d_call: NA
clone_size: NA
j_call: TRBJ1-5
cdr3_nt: TGTGCCAGCAGTTTGGTAGGGAATAGCAATCAGCCCCAGCATTTT
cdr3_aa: CASSLVGNSNQPQHF